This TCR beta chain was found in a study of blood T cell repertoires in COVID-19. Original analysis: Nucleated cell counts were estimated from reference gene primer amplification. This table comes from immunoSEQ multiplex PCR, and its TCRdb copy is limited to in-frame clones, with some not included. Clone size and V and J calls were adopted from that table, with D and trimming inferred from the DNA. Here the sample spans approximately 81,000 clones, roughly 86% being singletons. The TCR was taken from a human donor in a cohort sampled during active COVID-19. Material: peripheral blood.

In DNA form, the CDR3 reads TGTGCCAGCAGCTTACGGGTAGCCAAAAACATTCAGTACTTC. It translates to CASSLRVAKNIQYF. J is TRBJ2-4 and V is TRBV7-2; D is unclear. V was shortened by 2 bases and J by 0 bases, with 5 bases between the two germline ends. The CDR3 runs to 14 residues. Germline lookup yields CDR1 SGHTA and CDR2 FQGNSA. The whole variable domain, remainder taken from reference TRBV7-2 and TRBJ2-4, is GAGVSQSPSNKVTEKGKDVELRCDPISGHTALYWYRQSLGQGLEFLIYFQGNSAPDKSGLPSDRFSAERTGGSVSTLTIQRTQQEDSAVYLCASSLRVAKNIQYFGAGTRLSVL.